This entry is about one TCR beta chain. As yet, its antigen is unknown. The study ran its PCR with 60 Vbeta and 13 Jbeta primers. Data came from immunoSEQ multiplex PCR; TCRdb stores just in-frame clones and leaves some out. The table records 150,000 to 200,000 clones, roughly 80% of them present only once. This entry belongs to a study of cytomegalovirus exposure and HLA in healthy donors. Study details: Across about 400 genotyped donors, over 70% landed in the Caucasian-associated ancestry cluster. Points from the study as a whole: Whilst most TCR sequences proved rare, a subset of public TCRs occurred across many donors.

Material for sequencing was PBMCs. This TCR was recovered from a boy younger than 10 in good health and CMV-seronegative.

CDR3 sequence reads: CASSLEISRADTQYF. The CDR3 DNA is TGTGCCAGCAGCTTGGAAATCTCGAGGGCAGATACGCAGTATTTT. The chain joins TRBV5-4 to TRBJ2-3; D is perhaps TRBD2 (5 bases). The ends were cut back, 0 bases at V and 4 bases at J, with 12 bases in the middle. Per the germline V gene, CDR1 is SGHNT and CDR2 is YYREEE (reference sequence). There are 15 residues in the CDR3.